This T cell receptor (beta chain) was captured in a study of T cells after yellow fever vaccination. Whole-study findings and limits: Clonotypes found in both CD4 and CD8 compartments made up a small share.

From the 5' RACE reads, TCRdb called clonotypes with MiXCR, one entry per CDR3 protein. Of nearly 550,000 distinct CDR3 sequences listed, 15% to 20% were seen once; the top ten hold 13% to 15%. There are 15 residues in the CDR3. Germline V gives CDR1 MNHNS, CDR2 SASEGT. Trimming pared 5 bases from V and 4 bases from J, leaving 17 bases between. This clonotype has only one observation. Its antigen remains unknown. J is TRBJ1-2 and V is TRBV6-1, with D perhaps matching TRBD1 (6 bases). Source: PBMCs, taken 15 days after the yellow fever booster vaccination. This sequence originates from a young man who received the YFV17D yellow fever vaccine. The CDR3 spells CASSTPGGASYGYTF. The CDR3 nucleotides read TGTGCCAGCAGTACCCCCGGGGGGGCGAGCTATGGCTACACCTTC.